The clone carrying this T cell receptor beta chain was picked up a small number of times. What it binds is unknown. RNA extraction was followed by reverse transcription into cDNA, which acted as the sequencing template. Generated by immunoSEQ multiplex PCR, the TCRdb table keeps only in-frame clones and is missing some. The sample contains about 210,000 clones, over 60% of which appear only once. The CDR3 is 15 amino acids. V dropped 7 bases and J dropped 4; count of bases not matched to a gene: 12. Germline V gene sequence: CDR1 SGHDT, CDR2 YYEEEE. Treatment defined: oral pan-JAK inhibitor, 5-10 mg twice daily. Sorting of CD4+ and CD8+ T cells was performed on PBMCs. This entry comes from a study of CD8+ T cells in alopecia areata. In the study overall: A 6-month off-drug phase came after tofacitinib, which had lasted 6 to 18 months. Study results and limitations: Uncertain still, given a single nonresponder, is whether baseline CD8+ expansion links to response. Alopecia totalis/universalis scalp especially showed more expanded CD8+ clones than normal scalp.

The sequence derives from a human donor with alopecia areata. Sequences were derived from CD4+ T cells sorted from blood, sampled at week 4, from a patient treated with tofacitinib. The V gene is TRBV5-6, the J gene TRBJ1-2; 8 positions match TRBD1. CDR3 DNA sequence: TGTGCCAGCGGAACCGGGACAGGAATCTCCTATGGCTACACCTTC. Its translation: CASGTGTGISYGYTF.